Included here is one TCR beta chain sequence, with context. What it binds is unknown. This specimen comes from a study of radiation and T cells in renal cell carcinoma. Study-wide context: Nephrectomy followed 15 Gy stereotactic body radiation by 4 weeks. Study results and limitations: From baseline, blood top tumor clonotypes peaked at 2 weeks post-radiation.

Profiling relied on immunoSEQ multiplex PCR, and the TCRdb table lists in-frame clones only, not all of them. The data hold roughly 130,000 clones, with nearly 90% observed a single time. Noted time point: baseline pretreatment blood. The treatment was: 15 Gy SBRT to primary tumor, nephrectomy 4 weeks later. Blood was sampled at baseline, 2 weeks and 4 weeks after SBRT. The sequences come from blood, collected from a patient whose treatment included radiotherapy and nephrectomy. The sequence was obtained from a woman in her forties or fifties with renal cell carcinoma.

CDR3 DNA sequence: TGTGCCAGCAGCACCAGGGTTGGCACTGAAGCTTTCTTT. Its translation: CASSTRVGTEAFF. The chain employs TRBV7-8 and TRBJ1-1; a possible D gene is TRBD1 (5 bases). The CDR3 is 13 amino acids. Trimming left V 5 bases short and J 4 bases short, with 11 bases between. The germline V gene encodes CDR1 SGHVS and CDR2 FQNEAQ.